A selection of T cell receptor beta chains follows, all from one sample in a study of cytomegalovirus exposure and HLA in healthy donors. The data were produced by immunoSEQ multiplex PCR, yet TCRdb's version contains in-frame clones alone and is incomplete. The table records 150,000 to 200,000 clones, more than 65% of them present only once. The sample comprised PBMCs. Receptors were obtained from a woman in her 30s in good health and CMV-seronegative. Both conserved end residues are part of each CDR3. A D gene is named only where the DNA matches it firmly. Clone size is shown for a subset of rows, as once, few, many or a class of expanded clone.

>TRBV5-6|TRBJ2-7|NA|NA
CASSLGRGEQYF
TGTGCCAGCAGCTTGGGCAGGGGCGAGCAGTACTTC
>TRBV7-6|TRBJ1-4|NA|NA
CASSLGSGRGDEKLFF
TGTGCCAGCAGCTTAGGCAGCGGGAGAGGGGATGAAAAACTGTTTTTT
>TRBV7-9|TRBJ1-2|TRBD1|once
CASIHRDRANYGYTF
TGTGCCAGCATCCACCGGGACAGGGCTAACTATGGCTACACCTTC
>TRBV19|TRBJ2-2|NA|once
CASSTYTGELFF
TGTGCCAGTAGTACCTACACCGGGGAGCTGTTTTTT
>TRBV7-9|TRBJ1-2|NA|NA
CASSLVIRGQGANYGYTF
TGTGCCAGCAGCTTAGTTATCAGGGGCCAAGGGGCTAACTATGGCTACACCTTC
>TRBV7-3|TRBJ2-2|TRBD2|NA
CASSLMGLTNTGELFF
TGTGCCAGCAGCTTAATGGGACTAACTAACACCGGGGAGCTGTTTTTT
>TRBV10-3|TRBJ2-2|TRBD2|NA
CAISTHPAGGSTGELFF
TGTGCCATCAGTACCCACCCGGCGGGAGGAAGCACCGGGGAGCTGTTTTTT
>TRBV18|TRBJ1-2|NA|few
CASSPGGAWGYTF
TGTGCCAGCTCACCCGGGGGAGCGTGGGGCTACACCTTC
>TRBV18|TRBJ1-1|NA|NA
CASSPPGGTGEAFF
TGTGCCAGCTCACCACCGGGAGGGACCGGTGAAGCTTTCTTT
>TRBV2|TRBJ2-1|NA|NA
CASSEQGWQFF
TGTGCCAGCAGTGAACAGGGTTGGCAGTTCTTC
>TRBV5-8|TRBJ2-1|TRBD2|NA
CASSISGRRVNEQFF
TGTGCCAGCAGCATTAGCGGGAGAAGGGTGAATGAGCAGTTCTTC
>TRBV6-4|TRBJ2-7|TRBD2|once
CARFSGRSYEQYF
TGTGCCAGATTCAGCGGGAGATCCTACGAGCAGTACTTC
>TRBV5-4|TRBJ2-5|TRBD1|NA
CASSSGQASQETQYF
TGTGCCAGCAGCTCGGGACAGGCCTCCCAAGAGACCCAGTACTTC
>TRBV5-1|TRBJ1-1|NA|NA
CASSLGGESEAFF
TGCGCCAGCAGCTTGGGGGGCGAAAGTGAAGCTTTCTTT
>TRBV11-2|TRBJ2-1|TRBD2|NA
CASSFLPTSGGDLYNEQFF
TGTGCCAGCAGCTTCCTCCCGACTAGCGGGGGGGATTTATACAATGAGCAGTTCTTC
>TRBV7-2|TRBJ2-2|NA|NA
CASSLLPGNTGELFF
TGTGCCAGCAGCTTACTCCCAGGGAACACCGGGGAGCTGTTTTTT
>TRBV28|TRBJ2-1|NA|NA
CASSLFADNEQFF
TGTGCCAGCAGTTTATTCGCGGACAATGAGCAGTTCTTC
>TRBV6-6|TRBJ1-1|NA|NA
CASSSLLNTEAFF
TGTGCCAGCAGTTCCCTACTTAACACTGAAGCTTTCTTT
>TRBV19|TRBJ1-5|NA|NA
CASSTPGHRGQPQHF
TGTGCCAGTAGTACCCCGGGACATCGCGGTCAGCCCCAGCATTTT
>TRBV15|TRBJ1-2|TRBD1|NA
CATSRGLDRVVSGYTF
TGTGCCACCAGCAGAGGCCTGGACAGGGTGGTTTCTGGCTACACCTTC
>TRBV18|TRBJ2-7|NA|NA
CASSPSYNYEQYF
TGTGCCAGCTCACCTTCTTACAACTACGAGCAGTACTTC
>TRBV27|TRBJ2-5|TRBD2|NA
CASSLSLLAGVVETQYF
TGTGCCAGCAGTTTATCGTTGCTAGCGGGAGTTGTGGAGACCCAGTACTTC
>TRBV7-9|TRBJ1-2|NA|NA
CASSADRQHYGYTF
TGTGCCAGCAGCGCCGACCGACAGCACTATGGCTACACCTTC
>TRBV5-1|TRBJ2-7|NA|NA
CASSLAPRQSAYEQYF
TGCGCCAGCAGCTTGGCCCCCCGACAGTCCGCCTACGAGCAGTACTTC
>TRBV11-2|TRBJ2-1|NA|NA
CASSLDQGSPTNEQFF
TGTGCCAGCAGCTTAGACCAGGGGTCCCCCACGAATGAGCAGTTCTTC
>TRBV5-1|TRBJ1-5|TRBD1|NA
CASSQRTGGDQPQHF
TGCGCCAGCAGCCAGCGGACAGGGGGTGATCAGCCCCAGCATTTT
>TRBV19|TRBJ2-7|NA|NA
CASSIGRSYEQYF
TGTGCCAGTAGTATTGGTAGGAGCTACGAGCAGTACTTC
>TRBV10-1|TRBJ2-3|TRBD2|NA
CASSPASGGRTDTQYF
TGCGCCAGCAGTCCAGCTAGCGGGGGGCGAACAGATACGCAGTATTTT
>TRBV6-1|TRBJ2-1|NA|few
CASSDRHLREQFF
TGTGCCAGCAGTGACCGACACCTCAGAGAGCAGTTCTTC
>TRBV7-9|TRBJ2-2|NA|NA
CASSRETGELFF
TGTGCCAGCAGCCGGGAAACCGGGGAGCTGTTTTTT
>TRBV7-9|TRBJ2-7|TRBD2|NA
CASSSSPSGDPYEQYF
TGTGCCAGCAGCTCCAGTCCTAGCGGAGACCCTTACGAGCAGTACTTC
>TRBV14|TRBJ1-2|NA|few
CASSRLVSWRGNYGYTF
TGTGCCAGCAGCCGCCTAGTTAGCTGGAGGGGTAACTATGGCTACACCTTC
>TRBV19|TRBJ1-5|TRBD1|NA
CASSPGTDNQPQHF
TGTGCCAGTAGTCCAGGGACAGATAATCAGCCCCAGCATTTT
>TRBV28|TRBJ1-1|NA|NA
CASSLISEAFF
TGTGCCAGCAGTCTAATATCTGAAGCTTTCTTT
>TRBV5-1|TRBJ2-3|NA|NA
CASSLTGQSTDTQYF
TGCGCCAGCAGCCTCACGGGACAAAGTACAGATACGCAGTATTTT
>TRBV6-1|TRBJ2-5|TRBD1|NA
CASSDQGQGAPETQYF
TGTGCCAGCAGTGATCAGGGACAGGGTGCCCCAGAGACCCAGTACTTC
>TRBV27|TRBJ1-1|NA|once
CASSTRGSTEAFF
TGTGCCAGCAGTACCAGAGGGTCCACTGAAGCTTTCTTT
>TRBV18|TRBJ1-2|TRBD1|NA
CASSPSGTAHGYPF
TGTGCCAGCTCACCATCCGGGACAGCGCATGGCTACCCCTTC
>TRBV5-6|TRBJ1-5|TRBD1|NA
CASSSWTGSQPQHF
TGTGCCAGCAGCTCTTGGACAGGGAGTCAGCCCCAGCATTTT
>TRBV18|TRBJ1-2|TRBD1|NA
CASSPVTGVPPRYGYTF
TGTGCCAGCTCACCAGTGACAGGGGTCCCTCCCCGCTATGGCTACACCTTC
>TRBV7-6|TRBJ2-2|TRBD1|NA
CASRKGTASNTGELFF
TGTGCCAGCAGGAAAGGGACAGCATCGAACACCGGGGAGCTGTTTTTT
>TRBV19|TRBJ2-5|NA|NA
CASSPPDTQETQYF
TGTGCCAGTAGCCCCCCGGACACCCAAGAGACCCAGTACTTC
>TRBV11-1|TRBJ1-1|NA|NA
CASSPDRTNTEAFF
TGTGCCAGCAGCCCTGACAGGACGAACACTGAAGCTTTCTTT
>TRBV6-5|TRBJ2-7|TRBD1|few
CASRRQGAGEQYF
TGTGCCAGCAGACGACAGGGGGCGGGTGAGCAGTACTTC
>TRBV28|TRBJ2-7|NA|NA
CASSLGGTVYYEQYF
TGTGCCAGCAGTCTTGGCGGGACAGTCTACTACGAGCAGTACTTC
>TRBV28|TRBJ2-1|NA|NA
CASSFGRWRGATYNEQFF
TGTGCCAGCAGTTTCGGGCGGTGGAGGGGCGCGACCTACAATGAGCAGTTCTTC
>TRBV5-5|TRBJ2-5|NA|NA
CASSLDGETQYF
TGTGCCAGCAGCTTGGACGGGGAGACCCAGTACTTC
>TRBV6-6|TRBJ1-5|NA|NA
CASSEGRSNQPQHF
TGTGCCAGCAGCGAGGGTCGGAGCAATCAGCCCCAGCATTTT
>TRBV2|TRBJ2-3|TRBD1|few
CASSRDRGTTDTQYF
TGTGCCAGCAGTAGGGACAGGGGAACCACAGATACGCAGTATTTT
>TRBV30|TRBJ1-4|NA|NA
CAWSVQVEKLFF
TGTGCCTGGAGTGTACAGGTTGAAAAACTGTTTTTT
>TRBV9|TRBJ2-2|TRBD2|NA
CASSVSRLAGFSGELFF
TGTGCCAGCAGCGTATCCCGACTAGCGGGTTTTTCCGGGGAGCTGTTTTTT
>TRBV5-4|TRBJ2-1|TRBD1|NA
CASSYGTGADEQFF
TGTGCCAGCAGCTACGGGACAGGGGCGGATGAGCAGTTCTTC
>TRBV28|TRBJ2-7|NA|NA
CASNEETSYEQYF
TGTGCCAGCAACGAGGAAACCTCCTACGAGCAGTACTTC
>TRBV18|TRBJ2-1|TRBD2|NA
CASSPIAGGTSEQFF
TGTGCCAGCTCACCTATAGCGGGGGGGACTAGTGAGCAGTTCTTC
>TRBV5-1|TRBJ2-3|TRBD2|few
CASSHSGGARADTQYF
TGCGCCAGCAGTCATAGCGGGGGGGCCCGCGCAGATACGCAGTATTTT
>TRBV2|TRBJ1-5|NA|once
CASSLFLSNQPQHF
TGTGCCAGCTCACTATTCCTTAGCAATCAGCCCCAGCATTTT
>TRBV11-1|TRBJ2-5|TRBD2|NA
CASSLGLARETQYF
TGTGCCAGCAGCTTAGGACTAGCGAGGGAGACCCAGTACTTC
>TRBV27|TRBJ2-1|TRBD2|NA
CASSLALAGGFYNEQFF
TGTGCCAGCAGTTTAGCCCTAGCGGGAGGGTTTTACAATGAGCAGTTCTTC
>TRBV4-3|TRBJ2-1|TRBD1|NA
CASSQGIGAGGRNEQFF
TGCGCCAGCAGCCAAGGGATTGGCGCAGGGGGTCGCAATGAGCAGTTCTTC